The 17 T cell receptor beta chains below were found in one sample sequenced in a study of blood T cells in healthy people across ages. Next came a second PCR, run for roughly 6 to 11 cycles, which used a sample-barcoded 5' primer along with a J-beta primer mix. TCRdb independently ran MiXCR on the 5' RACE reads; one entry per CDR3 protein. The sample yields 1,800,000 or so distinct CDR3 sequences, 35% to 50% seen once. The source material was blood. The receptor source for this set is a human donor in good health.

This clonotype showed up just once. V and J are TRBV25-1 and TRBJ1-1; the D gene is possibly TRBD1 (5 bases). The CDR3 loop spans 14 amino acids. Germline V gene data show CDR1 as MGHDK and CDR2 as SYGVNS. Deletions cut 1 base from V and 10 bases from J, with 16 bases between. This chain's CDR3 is CASSESGVPPRAFF. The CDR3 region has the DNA TGTGCCAGCAGTGAATCGGGGGTCCCCCCGAGAGCTTTCTTT.

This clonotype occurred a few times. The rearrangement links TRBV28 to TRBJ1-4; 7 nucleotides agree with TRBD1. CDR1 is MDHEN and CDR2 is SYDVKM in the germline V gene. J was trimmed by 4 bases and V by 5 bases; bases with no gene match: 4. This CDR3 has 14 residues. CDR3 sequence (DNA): TGTGCCAGCAGTCCGACAGGGTATAATGAAAAACTGTTTTTT. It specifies CASSPTGYNEKLFF.

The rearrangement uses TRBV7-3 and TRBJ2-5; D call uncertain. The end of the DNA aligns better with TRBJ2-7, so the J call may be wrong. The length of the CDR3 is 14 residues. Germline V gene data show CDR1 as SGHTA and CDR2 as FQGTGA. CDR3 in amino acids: CASSRDNVGYEQYF. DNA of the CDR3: TGTGCCAGCAGTAGAGACAACGTTGGGTACGAGCAGTACTTC.

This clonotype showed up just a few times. The CDR3 sequence: CASSLLPGQGGYTF. As DNA, the CDR3 is TGCGCCAGCAGCCTTCTCCCGGGACAGGGTGGCTACACCTTC. V gene TRBV5-1 combines with J gene TRBJ1-2; 9 bases agree with TRBD1. The CDR3 loop spans 14 amino acids. CDR1 and CDR2 from the germline V gene are SGHRS and YFSETQ. V lost 4 bases to trimming and J lost 7 bases; unmatched junction nucleotides: 8. Complete variable domain (other parts from reference TRBV5-1 and TRBJ1-2): KAGVTQTPRYLIKTRGQQVTLSCSPISGHRSVSWYQQTPGQGLQFLFEYFSETQRNKGNFPGRFSGRQFSNSRSEMNVSTLELGDSALYLCASSLLPGQGGYTFGSGTRLTVV.

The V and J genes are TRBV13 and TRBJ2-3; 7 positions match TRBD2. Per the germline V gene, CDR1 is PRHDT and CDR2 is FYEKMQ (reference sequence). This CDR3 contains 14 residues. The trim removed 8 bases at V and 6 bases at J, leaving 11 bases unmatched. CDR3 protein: CASGWEGEGDTQYF. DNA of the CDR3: TGTGCCAGCGGATGGGAGGGCGAGGGGGATACGCAGTATTTT. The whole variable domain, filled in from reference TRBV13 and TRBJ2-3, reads AAGVIQSPRHLIKEKRETATLKCYPIPRHDTVYWYQQGPGQDPQFLISFYEKMQSDKGSIPDRFSAQQFSDYHSELNMSSLELGDSALYFCASGWEGEGDTQYFGPGTRLTVL.

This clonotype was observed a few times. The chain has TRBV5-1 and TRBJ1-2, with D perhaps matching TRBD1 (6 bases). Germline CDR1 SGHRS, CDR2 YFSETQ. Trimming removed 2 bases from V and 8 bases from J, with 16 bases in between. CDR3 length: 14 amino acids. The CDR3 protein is CASSFTSGEGGYTF. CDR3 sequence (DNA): TGCGCCAGCAGCTTTACCTCAGGGGAGGGCGGCTACACCTTC.

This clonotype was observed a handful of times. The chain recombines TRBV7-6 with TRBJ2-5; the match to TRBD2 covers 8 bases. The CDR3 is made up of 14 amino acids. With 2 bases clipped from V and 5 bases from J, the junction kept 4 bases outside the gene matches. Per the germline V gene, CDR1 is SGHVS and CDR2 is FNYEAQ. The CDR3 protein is CASSLSGGIETQYF. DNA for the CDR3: TGTGCCAGCAGCTTAAGCGGGGGAATCGAGACCCAGTACTTC.

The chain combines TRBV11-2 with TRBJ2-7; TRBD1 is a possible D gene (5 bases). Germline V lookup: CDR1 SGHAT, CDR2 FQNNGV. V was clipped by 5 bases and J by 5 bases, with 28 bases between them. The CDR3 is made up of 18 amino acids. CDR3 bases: TGTGCCAGCAGCCATCCGGTGACCAGGGCTTGGGCCGAGGACGAGCAGTACTTC. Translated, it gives CASSHPVTRAWAEDEQYF.

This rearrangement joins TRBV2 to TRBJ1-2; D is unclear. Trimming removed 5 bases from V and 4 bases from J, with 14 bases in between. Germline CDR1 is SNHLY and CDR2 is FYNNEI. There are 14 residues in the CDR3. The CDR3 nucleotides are TGTGCCAGCAGTACCTTGCAAGCCGCCTATGGCTACACCTTC. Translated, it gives CASSTLQAAYGYTF.

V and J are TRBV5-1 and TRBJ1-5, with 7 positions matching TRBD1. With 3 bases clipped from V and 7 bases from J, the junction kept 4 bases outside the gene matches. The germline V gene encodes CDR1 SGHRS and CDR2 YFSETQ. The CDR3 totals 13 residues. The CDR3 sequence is CASSSRTGQPQHF. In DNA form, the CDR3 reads TGCGCCAGCAGCTCCCGGACAGGCCAGCCCCAGCATTTT.

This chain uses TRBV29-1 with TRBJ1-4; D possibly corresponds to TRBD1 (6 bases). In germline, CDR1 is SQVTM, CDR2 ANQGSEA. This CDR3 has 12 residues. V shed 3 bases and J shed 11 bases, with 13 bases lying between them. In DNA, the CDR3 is TGCAGCGTTGACTCAGGGGTTGAGAAACTGTTTTTT. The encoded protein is CSVDSGVEKLFF.

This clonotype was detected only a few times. The CDR3 protein is CASSLFQDGYTF. The CDR3, as DNA: TGTGCCAGCAGCTTATTCCAGGATGGCTACACCTTC. The chain joins TRBV7-9 to TRBJ1-2; D gene uncertain. The germline V gene encodes CDR1 SEHNR and CDR2 FQNEAQ (reference sequence). The CDR3 runs 12 residues. V shed 2 bases and J shed 6 bases, with 7 bases lying between them.

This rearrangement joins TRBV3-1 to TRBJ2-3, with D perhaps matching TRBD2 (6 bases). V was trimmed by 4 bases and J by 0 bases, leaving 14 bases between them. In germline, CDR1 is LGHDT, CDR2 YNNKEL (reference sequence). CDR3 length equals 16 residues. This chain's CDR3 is CASSRKTGTSTDTQYF. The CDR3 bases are TGTGCCAGCAGCCGCAAAACCGGGACTAGCACAGATACGCAGTATTTT.

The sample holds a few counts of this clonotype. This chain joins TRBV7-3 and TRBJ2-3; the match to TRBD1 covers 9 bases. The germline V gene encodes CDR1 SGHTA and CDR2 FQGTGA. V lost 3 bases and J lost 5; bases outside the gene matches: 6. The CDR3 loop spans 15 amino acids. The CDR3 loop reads CASSFTGGAVDTQYF. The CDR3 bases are TGTGCCAGCAGCTTTACAGGGGGCGCCGTAGATACGCAGTATTTT.

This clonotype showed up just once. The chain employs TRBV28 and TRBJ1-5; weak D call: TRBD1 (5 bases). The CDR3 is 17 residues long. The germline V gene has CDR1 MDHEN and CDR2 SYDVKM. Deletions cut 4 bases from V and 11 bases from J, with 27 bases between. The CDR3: CASSSPSPGADRAAQHF. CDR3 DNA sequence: TGTGCCAGCAGTTCTCCGAGCCCCGGGGCAGATCGGGCAGCCCAGCATTTT.

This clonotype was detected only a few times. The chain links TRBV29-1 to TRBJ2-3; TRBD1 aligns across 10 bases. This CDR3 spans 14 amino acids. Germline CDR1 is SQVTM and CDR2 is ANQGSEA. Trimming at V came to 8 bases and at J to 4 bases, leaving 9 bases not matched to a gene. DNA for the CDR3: TGCAGCTTGATAGGGACAGGGGCGCCAGATACGCAGTATTTT. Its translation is CSLIGTGAPDTQYF.

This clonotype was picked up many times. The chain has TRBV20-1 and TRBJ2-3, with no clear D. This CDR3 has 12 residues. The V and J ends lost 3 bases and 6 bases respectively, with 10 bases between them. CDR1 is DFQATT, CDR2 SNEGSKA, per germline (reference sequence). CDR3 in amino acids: CSARVVSDTQYF. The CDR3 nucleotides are TGCAGTGCTAGGGTAGTCTCCGATACGCAGTATTTT.